A single sample gave rise to the 3 T cell receptor beta chains below, sequenced in a study of blood T cells in healthy people across ages. A J-beta primer mix and a sample-barcoded 5' primer were used in a second PCR of about 7 to 12 cycles. One entry per CDR3 protein, called by TCRdb with MiXCR from the 5' RACE reads. Counted here are roughly 830,000 distinct CDR3 sequences, around 62% occurring once; the ten biggest clones make up roughly a quarter. The specimen sequenced was blood. The source is a man aged 25 to 40 in good health.

This clonotype was detected a few times. The CDR3 protein is CSARDQGGRGEQYF. The DNA for the CDR3 is TGCAGTGCTAGAGATCAAGGGGGGAGAGGCGAGCAGTACTTC. V gene TRBV20-1 combines with J gene TRBJ2-7; the D gene could be TRBD1 or TRBD2 (6 bases each). This CDR3 comprises 14 residues. The germline CDR1 and CDR2 sequences are DFQATT and SNEGSKA (reference sequence). The V end was cut by 0 bases, the J end by 6 bases, with 15 bases between.

The table lists this clonotype with a few counts. This chain links TRBV20-1 with TRBJ1-2; D possibly corresponds to TRBD1 (6 bases). The V end was cut by 0 bases, the J end by 4 bases, with 12 bases between. Germline V gene data show CDR1 as DFQATT and CDR2 as SNEGSKA (reference sequence). This CDR3 has 14 residues. CDR3 loop: CSAREGQSSYGYTF. CDR3 bases: TGCAGTGCTAGAGAGGGACAATCGAGCTATGGCTACACCTTC.

As concerns this clonotype: Its ends do not fully match the called genes, so a read error is possible. The chain has TRBV7-2 and TRBJ1-5; D perhaps matches TRBD1 (6 bases). In germline, CDR1 is SGHTA, CDR2 FQGNSA. This CDR3 region has 14 residues. The CDR3 loop reads CASSTPGHNRPQHF. In DNA, the CDR3 is TGTGCCAGCAGCACACCGGGACACAATCGGCCCCAGCATTTT.